These T cell receptor beta chains were read from a single sample in a study of T cell repertoires and HLA-DP antigens. Clones were sequenced by immunoSEQ multiplex PCR, and TCRdb holds only the in-frame ones, with some missing. The repertoire holds 2,000 or so clones, over 65% seen once, with 45% in the top ten. Sequences were obtained from CD137- CD4+ T cells from cultured PBMCs. Every receptor here comes from a man in his fifties or sixties in good health and CMV-seronegative. Each CDR3 is given with its conserved first and last residue. Each record gives: clone size, J gene, D gene, V gene, CDR3 DNA, CDR3 protein. The D gene is left open where the match is weak. The size of a clone is reported for some rows only, either as once, few or many, or as a class for expanded clones.

size: few; J: TRBJ1-5; D: .; V: TRBV19; DNA: TGTGCCAGTAGTAGCTACAGTTCGCCCCAGCATTTT; CDR3: CASSSYSSPQHF
size: .; J: TRBJ2-5; D: .; V: TRBV9; DNA: TGTGCCAGCAGCGTATCGCCACAGCAAGAGACCCAGTACTTC; CDR3: CASSVSPQQETQYF
size: .; J: TRBJ2-2; D: .; V: TRBV4-1; DNA: TGCGCCAGCAGTCACTCACTACTAAGGGGCCCGACCGGGGAGCTGTTTTTT; CDR3: CASSHSLLRGPTGELFF
size: .; J: TRBJ2-5; D: .; V: TRBV18; DNA: TGTGCCAGCTCACCACCTAGACCAGAAGAGACCCAGTACTTC; CDR3: CASSPPRPEETQYF
size: few; J: TRBJ1-6; D: TRBD1; V: TRBV30; DNA: TGTGCCTTACTAGCGAGGACAGGGTATAATTCACCCCTCCACTTT; CDR3: CALLARTGYNSPLHF
size: medium-sized; J: TRBJ1-4; D: TRBD1; V: TRBV18; DNA: TGTGCCAGCTCACGGGACAGCAGTGAAAAACTGTTTTTT; CDR3: CASSRDSSEKLFF
size: .; J: TRBJ2-2; D: TRBD2; V: TRBV7-2; DNA: TGTGCTAGCCTCGGGAGGACCGGGGAGCTGTTTTTT; CDR3: CASLGRTGELFF
size: .; J: TRBJ2-5; D: TRBD1; V: TRBV10-3; DNA: TGTGCCATCAGTGAGTCGCTGACAGGGGGTGTGAGCCAAGAGACCCAGTACTTC; CDR3: CAISESLTGGVSQETQYF
size: .; J: TRBJ2-1; D: TRBD2; V: TRBV27; DNA: TGTGCCAGCAGTTCACGACTAGCGGGAGCGGAAGAGCAGTTCTTC; CDR3: CASSSRLAGAEEQFF
size: once; J: TRBJ2-7; D: .; V: TRBV2; DNA: TGTGCCAGCAGGCCAAAGGACGGACCCTGGCACGAGCAGTACTTC; CDR3: CASRPKDGPWHEQYF
size: .; J: TRBJ1-1; D: TRBD1; V: TRBV25-1; DNA: TGTGCCAGCAGTGCCCCGACAGGGGGAGTGGGCACTGAAGCTTTCTTT; CDR3: CASSAPTGGVGTEAFF
size: .; J: TRBJ2-7; D: TRBD1; V: TRBV7-8; DNA: TGTGCCAGCAGCTGGGGACAGGCAAACTACGAGCAGTACTTC; CDR3: CASSWGQANYEQYF
size: .; J: TRBJ2-3; D: .; V: TRBV4-1; DNA: TGCGCCAGCAGCCAAGTCCGGGGAATGGGCACAGATACGCAGTATTTT; CDR3: CASSQVRGMGTDTQYF
size: .; J: TRBJ1-1; D: .; V: TRBV4-3; DNA: TGCGCCAGCAGCCAAGTAGGACTGAACACTGAAGCTTTCTTT; CDR3: CASSQVGLNTEAFF
size: .; J: TRBJ2-7; D: TRBD1; V: TRBV14; DNA: TGTGCCAGCAGCCTGGGACAGGGGGCTCTCTCCGAGCAGTACTTC; CDR3: CASSLGQGALSEQYF
size: .; J: TRBJ2-2; D: .; V: TRBV11-2; DNA: TGTGCCAGCAGCTTAGTTTCCGGGGGGAACACCGGGGAGCTGTTTTTT; CDR3: CASSLVSGGNTGELFF
size: .; J: TRBJ1-6; D: .; V: TRBV27; DNA: TGTGCCAGCAAAGGGCCACCCCCCCATTCACCCCTCCACTTT; CDR3: CASKGPPPHSPLHF
size: .; J: TRBJ1-4; D: .; V: TRBV19; DNA: TGTGCCAGTACGAGGGCAGTGTCCGATTGGGGACTGATTTTT; CDR3: CASTRAVSDWGLIF
size: .; J: TRBJ2-3; D: TRBD2; V: TRBV6-1; DNA: TGTGCCAGCCGCCCCGGGGGGAAAGGAGATACGCAGTATTTT; CDR3: CASRPGGKGDTQYF
size: .; J: TRBJ2-2; D: TRBD2; V: TRBV7-3; DNA: TGTGCCAGCAGCTCACTCCCGGGGGGGAAAACCGGGGGGCTGTTTTTT; CDR3: CASSSLPGGKTGGLFF
size: .; J: TRBJ2-5; D: .; V: TRBV5-4; DNA: TGTGCCAGCAGCTTGGGGCTAGGAGAGACCCAGTACTTC; CDR3: CASSLGLGETQYF
size: .; J: TRBJ1-3; D: .; V: TRBV11-2; DNA: TGTGCCAGCAGCTCAACCAGGGTGCCTGGAAACACCATATATTTT; CDR3: CASSSTRVPGNTIYF
size: .; J: TRBJ2-1; D: .; V: TRBV5-1; DNA: TGCGCCAGCAGCTTGGACGGGAGCTACTACAATGAGCAGTTCTTC; CDR3: CASSLDGSYYNEQFF
size: .; J: TRBJ1-1; D: TRBD1; V: TRBV6-1; DNA: TGTGCCAGCGTCGGGACAGGGGGCGCGAACACTGAAGCTTTCTTT; CDR3: CASVGTGGANTEAFF
size: .; J: TRBJ2-7; D: TRBD2; V: TRBV6-5; DNA: TGTGCCAGCAGCGCTAGCGGGGGGACCTCCTACGAGCAGTACTTC; CDR3: CASSASGGTSYEQYF
size: .; J: TRBJ1-1; D: .; V: TRBV30; DNA: TGTGCCTGGAGTGTCGGGGGGGGGAGCACTGAAGCTTTCTTT; CDR3: CAWSVGGGSTEAFF
size: .; J: TRBJ2-7; D: .; V: TRBV7-9; DNA: TGTGCCAGCAGCCCAAGGGCGGGACTCCGGTACGAGCAGTACTTC; CDR3: CASSPRAGLRYEQYF
size: few; J: TRBJ1-5; D: .; V: TRBV7-7; DNA: TGTGCTAGCAGCCTTCTCCGGGACCTGCCTTGGCCCCAGCATTTT; CDR3: CASSLLRDLPWPQHF
size: .; J: TRBJ2-1; D: TRBD1; V: TRBV11-3; DNA: TGTGCCAGCAGCTTAGGGGACAGGACAACGTACAATGAGCAGTTCTTC; CDR3: CASSLGDRTTYNEQFF
size: .; J: TRBJ2-2; D: .; V: TRBV9; DNA: TGTGCCAGCAGCGTAGCAGGCACCGGGGAGCTGTTTTTT; CDR3: CASSVAGTGELFF
size: .; J: TRBJ2-5; D: .; V: TRBV7-2; DNA: TGTGCCAGCAGCGGTCAGGGGAGTTTCCAAGAGACCCAGTACTTC; CDR3: CASSGQGSFQETQYF
size: .; J: TRBJ2-7; D: TRBD1; V: TRBV13; DNA: TGTGCCAGCAGCTTACCAGGGGGCTCCTACGAGCAGTACTTC; CDR3: CASSLPGGSYEQYF
size: .; J: TRBJ2-7; D: .; V: TRBV7-8; DNA: TGTGCCAGCAGCTTAGTCAGGGGAAGTTTCTCCTACGAGCAGTACTTC; CDR3: CASSLVRGSFSYEQYF
size: .; J: TRBJ1-1; D: TRBD1; V: TRBV30; DNA: TGTGCCTGGACGATGGGGGACAGGGACAACACTGAAGCTTTCTTT; CDR3: CAWTMGDRDNTEAFF
size: .; J: TRBJ2-5; D: .; V: TRBV5-4; DNA: TGTGCCAGCAGCTTGGATCTCACCAGGGAACAAGAGACCCAGTACTTC; CDR3: CASSLDLTREQETQYF
size: once; J: TRBJ2-5; D: TRBD2; V: TRBV4-3; DNA: TGCGCCAGCAGCCGTGGACTAGCGCCGACCCAGTACTTC; CDR3: CASSRGLAPTQYF
size: .; J: TRBJ1-5; D: TRBD1; V: TRBV5-1; DNA: TGCGCCAGCAGCCGGGACAGCCTGGGCCGGTATAGCAATCAGCCCCAGCATTTT; CDR3: CASSRDSLGRYSNQPQHF
size: few; J: TRBJ1-6; D: TRBD1; V: TRBV30; DNA: TGTGCCTGTGTGACAGGGGGGGAGTCACCCCTCCACTTT; CDR3: CACVTGGESPLHF
size: .; J: TRBJ1-1; D: .; V: TRBV30; DNA: TGTGCCTGGAGTGTAGAGGAGTACACTGAAGCTTTCTTT; CDR3: CAWSVEEYTEAFF
size: .; J: TRBJ2-3; D: .; V: TRBV7-2; DNA: TGTGCCAGCAGCTTAGGAACTAGCACAGATACGCAGTATTTT; CDR3: CASSLGTSTDTQYF
size: .; J: TRBJ2-5; D: .; V: TRBV21-1; DNA: TGTGCCCTTAGCGGGGGGCCCCAAGAGACCCAGTACTTC; CDR3: CALSGGPQETQYF
size: .; J: TRBJ2-5; D: .; V: TRBV5-4; DNA: TGTGCCAGCAGCTTGGGAGGTGCAAGCGGAACCTTCCAAGAGACCCAGTACTTC; CDR3: CASSLGGASGTFQETQYF
size: .; J: TRBJ2-7; D: .; V: TRBV7-5; DNA: TGTGCCAGCAGCTTAGCCCACTTACGTCAGACAGCCTACGAGCAGTACTTC; CDR3: CASSLAHLRQTAYEQYF
size: .; J: TRBJ2-5; D: .; V: TRBV7-3; DNA: TGTGCCAGCAGCTCCCCCCCGGGGGAGACCCAGTACTTC; CDR3: CASSSPPGETQYF
size: few; J: TRBJ1-4; D: .; V: TRBV2; DNA: TGTGCCAGCAGTACCGGGACGATTGAAAAACTGTTTTTT; CDR3: CASSTGTIEKLFF
size: .; J: TRBJ2-3; D: TRBD2; V: TRBV27; DNA: TGTGCCAGCAGTTCGCTCTCTAGCGGGAGAGTAGATACGCAGTATTTT; CDR3: CASSSLSSGRVDTQYF
size: .; J: TRBJ2-7; D: .; V: TRBV6-1; DNA: TGTGCCAGCAGTGAAAGGGGGGCACGCTGGTACGAGCAGTACTTC; CDR3: CASSERGARWYEQYF
size: .; J: TRBJ2-3; D: TRBD2; V: TRBV6-4; DNA: TGTGCCAGCAGTGACACTAGCGGGGGGGCCGATACGCAGTATTTT; CDR3: CASSDTSGGADTQYF
size: large; J: TRBJ1-5; D: .; V: TRBV18; DNA: TGTGCCAGCTCCCCGCGGGCCCGGAGCAATCAGCCCCAGCATTTT; CDR3: CASSPRARSNQPQHF
size: .; J: TRBJ1-1; D: TRBD1; V: TRBV2; DNA: TGTGCCAGCAGGGCGTGGACAGGACGGGACACTGAAGCTTTCTTT; CDR3: CASRAWTGRDTEAFF
size: few; J: TRBJ1-6; D: TRBD1; V: TRBV11-2; DNA: TGTGCCAGCAGCTCGGACGGACAGGGTGATTCACCCCTCCACTTT; CDR3: CASSSDGQGDSPLHF
size: .; J: TRBJ2-1; D: TRBD2; V: TRBV7-2; DNA: TGTGCCAGCAGCTATCAGAGGGGCCAGCGGGATAGGAATGAGCAGTTCTTC; CDR3: CASSYQRGQRDRNEQFF
size: .; J: TRBJ2-4; D: .; V: TRBV29-1; DNA: TGCAGCGTTGGAGATTCCGGACGGCCAGCCAAAAACATTCAGTACTTC; CDR3: CSVGDSGRPAKNIQYF
size: few; J: TRBJ2-7; D: TRBD1; V: TRBV7-2; DNA: TGTGCCAGCAGCATTGGACAGGGCTCCGGATACGAGCAGTACTTC; CDR3: CASSIGQGSGYEQYF
size: .; J: TRBJ2-7; D: .; V: TRBV6-1; DNA: TGTGCCAGCAGGGGGGGCCCATGGTCCTACGAGCAGTACTTC; CDR3: CASRGGPWSYEQYF